The clone carrying this T cell receptor (beta chain) was seen a handful of times. The data derive from a study of blood T cells in healthy people across ages. Germline-derived CDR1 and CDR2 are LGHDT and YNNKEL (reference sequence). The CDR3 is 15 residues long. Per individual sample, total RNA of at least 5 micrograms was extracted. The authors ran a second PCR of roughly 6 to 11 cycles using a sample-barcoded 5' primer and a J-beta primer mix. Each TCR beta cDNA got a 12-nucleotide random molecular identifier. TCRdb ran MiXCR on the 5' RACE reads and lists one entry per CDR3 protein. The sample comprises 850,000 to 1,100,000 distinct CDR3 sequences, less than 45% of which are singletons, and around 13% rests with the top ten.

The genes are TRBV3-1 and TRBJ2-4, with D perhaps matching TRBD1 (5 bases). The better agreement between TRBJ2-7 and the DNA end casts doubt on the J call. The receptor's source is a man aged 18-30 years in good health. The sample consisted of blood. Here the CDR3 reads CASSQSAGSSYEQYF. CDR3 DNA sequence: TGTGCCAGCAGCCAATCTGCAGGGTCGTCCTACGAGCAGTACTTC.